Below, one T cell receptor beta chain is given with its context. Its antigen is undetermined. Germline V gives CDR1 SQVTM, CDR2 ANQGSEA. CDR3 length: 12 residues. These data are taken from a study of CXCR3-negative and CXCR3-positive naive CD8 T cells. Libraries were UMI-labeled 5' RACE TRB cDNA. TCRdb re-analyzed the 5' RACE reads; it lists each CDR3 protein once, without DNA. The sample is made up of tens of thousands of distinct CDR3 sequences, and the top ten hold about 0.78% of it. Study-level points and caveats: The TRB CDR3s that CXCR3-positive naive cells carried were more hydrophobic than those of CXCR3-negative naive cells.

Every individual CD8+ T cell subset underwent sorting in triplicate at a few hundred thousand cells apiece. This TCR was sampled from a human donor in good health. Some clones in this sample may be carry-over from other donors' samples. The J gene is TRBJ2-1, the V gene TRBV29-1; the D call of TRBD1 rests on TCRdb alone, since no DNA is present to check it. The sequencing sample was made of naive CXCR3+ CD8+ T cells from blood. Noted subset: CD45RO-CCR7+CD27+CD95- naive CD8+ T cells expressing CXCR3 (TNR3+). CDR3 residues: CSVPFQGHEQFF.